A single sample is the source of the 30 T cell receptor beta chains below, sequenced in a study of cytomegalovirus exposure and HLA in healthy donors. A multiplex PCR was run with 60 Vbeta primers and 13 Jbeta primers. Produced via immunoSEQ multiplex PCR; TCRdb's table is partial and in-frame only. The sample has approximately 160,000 clones; 77% are singletons. Source material: PBMCs. Every receptor here comes from a woman in her thirties or forties in good health and CMV-seropositive.

CDR3 bases: TGTGCCAGCAGCTCCGGACAGGCCAGCTCCTATAATTCACCCCTCCACTTT. Its translation is CASSSGQASSYNSPLHF. The V and J genes are TRBV7-6 and TRBJ1-6, with 7 bases matching TRBD1. V was clipped by 4 bases and J by 0 bases; unmatched bases: 6. This CDR3 contains 17 residues. Looked up from germline, CDR1 is SGHVS and CDR2 is FNYEAQ.

This clone is a singleton in its sample. The chain links TRBV5-5 to TRBJ1-1; D may be TRBD1 (5 bases). There are 16 residues in the CDR3. Germline CDR1 and CDR2: SGHKS and YYEKEE (reference sequence). The ends were cut back, 2 bases at V and 2 bases at J, with 16 bases in the middle. CDR3 coding DNA: TGTGCCAGCAGCTTTGGGCACACAACAGGTAACACTGAAGCTTTCTTT. Protein: CASSFGHTTGNTEAFF.

The V and J genes are TRBV5-1 and TRBJ2-4; TRBD2 is a possible D gene (5 bases). With 0 bases removed from V and 16 bases from J, the gap between germline ends came to 17 bases. The CDR3 totals 13 residues. The germline V gene has CDR1 SGHRS and CDR2 YFSETQ. The CDR3: CASSLEEGTIIYF. The CDR3 coding sequence is TGCGCCAGCAGCTTGGAAGAGGGAACGATTATCTACTTC.

To note about this clone: Other nucleotide sequences in the sample specify the same CDR3. V is TRBV6-6 and J is TRBJ2-7; D not resolved. Deletions cut 3 bases from V and 2 bases from J, with 8 bases between. CDR1 and CDR2 from the germline V gene are MNHNY and SVGAGI (reference sequence). This CDR3 spans 13 amino acids. CDR3 DNA sequence: TGTGCCAGCAGTTATACAGCCACCTACGAGCAGTACTTC. It is translated as CASSYTATYEQYF.

The rearrangement uses TRBV14 and TRBJ2-5; 8 nucleotides agree with TRBD2. The CDR3 has 14 residues. The germline V gene encodes CDR1 SGHDN and CDR2 FVKESK. With 1 base clipped from V and 7 bases from J, the junction kept 5 bases outside the gene matches. CDR3 in DNA: TGTGCCAGCAGCCAAGCGACGGGAGGGGTGACCCAGTACTTC. It yields the protein CASSQATGGVTQYF.

This clone was picked up one time. This chain's CDR3 is CASSQVRTSGGYEQYF. As DNA, the CDR3 is TGCGCCAGCAGCCAAGTTAGGACTAGCGGGGGCTACGAGCAGTACTTC. This rearrangement joins TRBV4-3 to TRBJ2-7; 13 nucleotides agree with TRBD2. With 1 base clipped from V and 3 bases from J, the junction kept 3 bases outside the gene matches. The CDR3 has 16 amino acids. Germline V CDR1 and CDR2: LGHNA, YSLEER.

The V and J genes are TRBV14 and TRBJ1-1, with D uncertain. The V gene lost 4 bases and the J gene lost 4 bases, with 13 bases spanning the gap. Germline V CDR1 and CDR2: SGHDN, FVKESK. The CDR3 has 14 residues. DNA for the CDR3: TGTGCCAGCAGCCTAAACCTAGTGAGCACTGAAGCTTTCTTT. This gives the protein CASSLNLVSTEAFF.

Notes on this clone: Compared with germline, one end of the junction differs, possibly owing to a read error. The rearrangement joins TRBV6-1 to TRBJ2-7; D might be TRBD1 (6 bases). CDR1 and CDR2 (germline): MNHNS, SASEGT. This CDR3 has 13 amino acids. Here the CDR3 DNA reads TGTGCCAGCAGTAGCCCAGGGACACTTTTTCATTCCTTC. Protein: CASSSPGTLFHSF.

The genes are TRBV5-8 and TRBJ1-1, with 7 bases lining up with TRBD1. Germline values: CDR1 SGHTS, CDR2 YDEGEE. The CDR3 sequence is 14 residues long. V lost 2 bases to trimming and J lost 7 bases; unmatched junction nucleotides: 8. CDR3 amino acids: CASSLRGLWGEAFF. The DNA for the CDR3 is TGTGCCAGCAGCTTAAGGGGGCTGTGGGGTGAAGCTTTCTTT.

The rearrangement links TRBV11-3 to TRBJ2-1; no definite D call. V lost 3 bases and J 3 bases, leaving 9 bases between the germline ends. This CDR3 comprises 14 residues. Germline values: CDR1 SGHNT, CDR2 YENEEA. The CDR3 DNA reads as TGTGCCAGCAGCTTGACCCACAGCTACAATGAGCAGTTCTTC. Encoded protein: CASSLTHSYNEQFF.

This chain uses TRBV6-6 with TRBJ1-4, with 10 bases that match TRBD1. The V gene's germline CDR1 is MNHNY and CDR2 SVGAGI (reference sequence). The CDR3 is made up of 13 amino acids. Germline trimming cut 8 bases from V and 8 bases from J; bases unmatched to any gene: 5. CDR3 residues: CASRTGGSEKLFF. CDR3 nucleotide sequence: TGTGCCAGCCGGACAGGGGGTAGCGAAAAACTGTTTTTT.

The chain has TRBV9 and TRBJ2-3; tentative D call: TRBD2 (5 bases). V gave up 0 bases and J gave up 6 bases, with 14 bases separating them. The CDR3 has 15 amino acids. Germline lookup yields CDR1 SGDLS and CDR2 YYNGEE. The CDR3 here is CASSVAGSYSDTQYF. The CDR3 coding sequence is TGTGCCAGCAGCGTAGCGGGGAGCTACTCCGATACGCAGTATTTT.

This chain links TRBV25-1 with TRBJ2-7, with 7 bases fitting TRBD2. Trimming at V came to 10 bases and at J to 4 bases, leaving 13 bases not matched to a gene. The CDR3 runs to 14 residues. Germline CDR1 reads MGHDK; CDR2 reads SYGVNS. CDR3 DNA sequence: TGTGCCATCCCATGGGAGGGGCGCGGATACGAGCAGTACTTC. It encodes CAIPWEGRGYEQYF.

The chain uses TRBV19 and TRBJ2-5; 8 nucleotides line up with TRBD2. V shed 1 base and J 1 base; nucleotides not matched to a gene: 8. The CDR3 length is 17 residues. Germline-derived CDR1 and CDR2 are LNHDA and SQIVND (reference sequence). The CDR3 DNA is TGTGCCAGTAGTATAGCCGCGACTAGCGTACTCCAAGAGACCCAGTACTTC. It is translated as CASSIAATSVLQETQYF.

This chain joins TRBV29-1 and TRBJ1-6; possibly TRBD1 for D (5 bases). CDR1 is SQVTM, CDR2 ANQGSEA, per germline. The V end lost 4 bases, the J end lost 10 bases, and 20 bases lay between the germline ends. The CDR3 contains 15 residues. The CDR3 sequence is CSVAGGAEPRSPLHF. The CDR3 nucleotides read TGCAGCGTTGCCGGAGGGGCTGAGCCAAGGTCACCCCTCCACTTT.

This clone occurred a few times. The V and J genes are TRBV7-9 and TRBJ1-1, with D possibly matching TRBD1 (5 bases). The CDR3 covers 12 residues. V lost 1 base and J 8 bases, leaving 8 bases between the germline ends. Germline V lookup: CDR1 SEHNR, CDR2 FQNEAQ (reference sequence). DNA for the CDR3: TGTGCCAGCAGCTTAGACAGGAACGAAGCTTTCTTT. Its translation: CASSLDRNEAFF.

This sequence joins TRBV28 and TRBJ1-4; D is possibly TRBD1 (6 bases). V was shortened by 10 bases and J by 4 bases, with 25 bases between the two germline ends. Germline loops: CDR1 MDHEN, CDR2 SYDVKM. This CDR3 spans 17 amino acids. The CDR3 protein is CATIIGGATSNNEKLFF. The CDR3 DNA is TGTGCCACCATCATAGGGGGGGCGACCTCTAATAATGAAAAACTGTTTTTT.

The CDR3 spells CASSLTGPQDTQYF. The CDR3 DNA sequence: TGCGCCAGCAGCTTGACAGGGCCCCAAGATACGCAGTATTTT. The chain combines TRBV5-1 with TRBJ2-3; weak D call: TRBD1 (6 bases). Trimming removed 1 base from V and 5 bases from J, with 11 bases in between. Germline V CDR1 and CDR2: SGHRS, YFSETQ. This CDR3 has 14 residues.

This clone occurred a few times. The chain is built from TRBV5-1 and TRBJ2-1; no clear D. Between the trimmed V and J ends, which lost 3 bases and 6 bases, there was a span of 19 bases. Per germline, CDR1 SGHRS and CDR2 YFSETQ. The CDR3 extends over 16 amino acids. The CDR3 DNA is TGCGCCAGCAGCTATAACGGTCTCCAAAGTGGCAATGAGCAGTTCTTC. It is translated as CASSYNGLQSGNEQFF.

The CDR3 is CASSGDRGREKLFF. The CDR3, as DNA: TGTGCCAGCAGCGGGGACAGGGGGCGGGAAAAACTGTTTTTT. The chain has TRBV6-6 and TRBJ1-4, with 12 bases aligning to TRBD1. The germline V gene encodes CDR1 MNHNY and CDR2 SVGAGI (reference sequence). Unmatched junction bases numbered 4, after V lost 6 bases and J lost 8 bases. This CDR3 is 14 amino acids long.

V is TRBV5-1 and J is TRBJ1-1; D is uncertain. Germline CDR1 SGHRS, CDR2 YFSETQ. CDR3 length: 14 residues. Trimming stripped 5 bases from V and 1 base from J, with 12 bases between. CDR3 sequence: CASRVRESNTEAFF. The CDR3 DNA reads as TGCGCCAGCAGGGTCCGGGAATCGAACACTGAAGCTTTCTTT.

The gene calls are TRBV6-5 and TRBJ1-2, with a possible D match to TRBD1 (6 bases). Between the trimmed V and J ends, which lost 6 bases and 4 bases, there was a span of 15 bases. The CDR3 is 14 amino acids. The germline V gene has CDR1 MNHEY and CDR2 SVGAGI. The CDR3 region has the DNA TGTGCCAGCAGCCCCGACAGGTCCGCCTATGGCTACACCTTC. Translation: CASSPDRSAYGYTF.

The genes are TRBV7-2 and TRBJ2-7; D is possibly TRBD2 (6 bases). Germline V gene sequence: CDR1 SGHTA, CDR2 FQGNSA. The CDR3 loop spans 13 amino acids. Deletions cut 5 bases from V and 7 bases from J, with 15 bases between. The CDR3 DNA sequence: TGTGCCAGCAGCCGATCAGTGGCGGGGGAGCAGTACTTC. Residues: CASSRSVAGEQYF.

The chain employs TRBV6-6 and TRBJ1-1, with a tentative D call TRBD1 (5 bases). The CDR3 contains 15 residues. Germline V CDR1 and CDR2: MNHNY, SVGAGI (reference sequence). CDR3 loop: CVSKGGVGGDTEAFF. For the CDR3, the DNA is TGTGTCTCGAAGGGAGGGGTTGGAGGGGACACTGAAGCTTTCTTT.

The J gene is TRBJ1-4, the V gene TRBV6-1; 7 nucleotides line up with TRBD1. This CDR3 is built from 15 residues. V shed 7 bases and J 4 bases; nucleotides not matched to a gene: 9. Per germline, CDR1 MNHNS and CDR2 SASEGT. CDR3: CASNPTGTDNEKLFF. CDR3 nucleotides: TGTGCCAGCAATCCTACCGGGACAGATAATGAAAAACTGTTTTTT.

The V gene is TRBV28, the J gene TRBJ1-1; 7 nucleotides align to TRBD1. V gave up 7 bases and J gave up 3 bases; unmatched junction bases: 14. The CDR3 has 16 residues. Germline loops: CDR1 MDHEN, CDR2 SYDVKM. This chain's CDR3 is CASINPRGGTDTEAFF. The DNA of the CDR3 is TGTGCCAGCATCAACCCCAGAGGGGGCACGGACACTGAAGCTTTCTTT.

The V call is TRBV7-8, the J call TRBJ2-7; the D is unclear. The germline CDR1 and CDR2 sequences are SGHVS and FQNEAQ. Trimming took 1 base from V and 0 from J, leaving 7 bases between them. The CDR3 is 14 residues long. The CDR3 region is CASSLDSSSYEQYF. CDR3 in DNA: TGTGCCAGCAGCTTAGACTCAAGCTCCTACGAGCAGTACTTC.

This clone was observed a handful of times. The chain recombines TRBV10-3 with TRBJ2-6; no definite D call. Trimming removed 2 bases from V and 1 base from J, with 3 bases in between. This CDR3 has 14 amino acids. Germline V CDR1 and CDR2: ENHRY, SYGVKD. CDR3 amino acids: CAISEPSGANVLTF. DNA of the CDR3: TGTGCCATCAGTGAGCCGTCTGGGGCCAACGTCCTGACTTTC.

Remarks on this clone: Since a much larger clone is just one base distant, this may be a read error. The same CDR3 arises from other DNA sequences in this sample as well. The chain links TRBV21-1 to TRBJ2-1; no check of the table's D call, TRBD2, against the DNA was made. TRBV21-1 is given as a pseudogene. The CDR3 is 15 amino acids. CDR3 nucleotides: TGTGCCAGTAGCCCCCAACTAGCGGGAGGTGGTGAGCAGTTCTTC. This encodes CASSPQLAGGGEQFF.

The chain joins TRBV14 to TRBJ1-1, with 9 bases lining up with TRBD1. This CDR3 comprises 19 residues. V gave up 1 base and J gave up 5 bases; unmatched junction bases: 17. Germline V gene sequence: CDR1 SGHDN, CDR2 FVKESK. CDR3 residues: CASSQGRGQGERQLTEAFF. The DNA for the CDR3 is TGTGCCAGCAGCCAAGGAAGGGGACAGGGTGAACGGCAATTAACTGAAGCTTTCTTT.